This T cell receptor beta chain was recorded in a study of blood T cell repertoires in COVID-19 (dated by TCRdb to the early 2020s). A note on the overall study: Samples covering the acute and convalescent phases of COVID-19 were provided by collaborators in the United States, Italy and Spain. The repertoires were made available in a free public database intended to serve as a resource for research on the immune response to SARS-CoV-2. Deeply sampled blood TCRbeta repertoires from subjects exposed to, actively infected with, or recovered from COVID-19 were included in the dataset. The samples were drawn from the first 160 participants of the ongoing ImmuneRACE study and from about 1,200 subjects provided by 6 global collaborators. The prospective study material was composed of cDNA or gDNA derived from T cells, B-cell-depleted T cells, or PBMCs. Nearly every sample came with metadata listing a de-identified subject ID, COVID-19 status, age in years and sex. Where HLA class I and class II types were available, the types were taken from metadata supplied by the sample provider, not from assay-based typing. General conclusions and limits of the study: How much clinical and demographic metadata was included differed by source and by participant, and the metadata was provided uncurated.

As regards this clone: Its antigen target is currently unknown. Per-base quality was not reported, and no clone a single base away is much larger than it.

TCRbeta CDR3 regions were amplified from genomic DNA by means of the immunoSEQ Assay, a bias-controlled multiplex PCR. Regarding the original processing steps: The number of nucleated cells in each sample was estimated by amplification of reference gene primers within the assay. To quantify the absolute abundance of each unique TCRbeta CDR3 rearrangement, sequence reads were collapsed and filtered. For each sample, productive Simpson clonality was calculated as the square root of Simpson's diversity index across productive rearrangements. TCRdb obtained this table from immuneACCESS and retained in-frame rearrangements with V and J assigned. These tables miss some clones; where compared with another copy, unresolved V genes account for less than half of the shortfall, and the remainder is unexplained. That table supplies the V and J calls and clone size; D and trimming were determined from the DNA. In this sample the table shows 95,000 to 120,000 clones, more than 80% of which occur a single time. The top ten clonotypes cover approximately 4.4% of the sample.

Each collaborating institution followed its own protocols to collect whole blood in K2EDTA tubes. For TCRbeta analysis, collaborators shipped samples in one of three forms: frozen whole blood, isolated PBMCs, or DNA extracted from either of those sample types. The sequenced material came from peripheral blood. The sequence was collected from a woman between 45 and 60 years old with acute or convalescent COVID-19.

In nucleotide form, the sequence is TGTGGTTGGGGACTTTACAATGAGCAGTTCTTC. This is translated as CGWGLYNEQFF. Recombination joined TRBV28 with TRBJ2-1; TRBD2 is perhaps the D gene, given 6 matching bases. CDR1 MDHEN and CDR2 SYDVKM were looked up in the germline V gene. The CDR3 holds 11 amino acids from the cysteine to the phenylalanine. The sequence is cut down to CDR3 DNA, 33 bases in frame from base 1. This CDR3, with the reference TRBV28 and TRBJ2-1 proteins standing in past its ends, gives the full variable domain DVKVTQSSRYLVKRTGEKVFLECVQDMDHENMFWYRQDPGLGLRLIYFSYDVKMKEKGDIPEGYSVSREKKERFSLILESASTNQTSMYLCGWGLYNEQFFGPGTRLTVL.